The 27 T cell receptor beta chains listed next were all sequenced from one sample in a study of blood T cell repertoires in COVID-19. Assay used: immunoSEQ multiplex PCR; TCRdb lists only in-frame clones, some missing. The sample contains over 250,000 clones, just under 90% of which appear only once. Sequencing was done on a sample of PBMCs or T cells enriched from blood (not recorded which). The receptors derive from a woman in her sixties or seventies who had recovered from COVID-19.

Written as DNA, the CDR3 is TGTGCCAGCAGTTCTCCGGGGGGCCGGAATTCACCCCTCCACTTT. Residues: CASSSPGGRNSPLHF. The chain carries TRBV28 and TRBJ1-6, with TRBD1 as a possible D gene (6 bases). V lost 4 bases and J lost 7, with 14 bases in between. This CDR3 region has 15 residues. CDR1 is MDHEN, CDR2 SYDVKM, per germline.

The chain combines TRBV5-4 with TRBJ2-2, with 14 bases aligning to TRBD2. The CDR3 consists of 17 residues. Germline-derived CDR1 and CDR2 are SGHNT and YYREEE (reference sequence). The V and J ends lost 4 bases and 4 bases, in that order; junction bases with no gene match: 6. This CDR3 reads CASSPGLAGAGTGELFF. For the CDR3, the DNA is TGTGCCAGCAGCCCGGGACTAGCGGGAGCGGGCACCGGGGAGCTGTTTTTT.

The gene calls are TRBV7-2 and TRBJ2-5; TRBD2 aligns across 9 bases. V gave up 5 bases and J gave up 4 bases; unmatched junction bases: 14. The germline CDR1 and CDR2 sequences are SGHTA and FQGNSA. This CDR3 has 17 amino acids. CDR3 residues: CASSQLAGGYGRETQYF. CDR3 DNA sequence: TGTGCCAGCAGCCAACTGGCGGGGGGGTATGGTCGAGAGACCCAGTACTTC.

V is TRBV5-1 and J is TRBJ2-1; 7 bases are a match to TRBD2. Trimming removed 6 bases from V and 0 bases from J; junction bases left unmatched: 3. CDR3 length: 14 amino acids. The germline V gene encodes CDR1 SGHRS and CDR2 YFSETQ. CDR3 amino acids: CASNERGSYNEQFF. In DNA form, the CDR3 reads TGCGCCAGCAACGAGCGGGGCTCCTACAATGAGCAGTTCTTC.

The chain has TRBV6-5 and TRBJ1-2; 10 bases align to TRBD1. The CDR3 is 16 amino acids. The germline V gene has CDR1 MNHEY and CDR2 SVGAGI. The trim removed 4 bases at V and 8 bases at J, leaving 13 bases unmatched. The CDR3 spells CASSSRFLGTGEGYTF. The CDR3 region has the DNA TGTGCCAGCAGTTCTAGGTTTCTGGGGACAGGGGAAGGCTACACCTTC.

This clone was detected once. This chain uses TRBV19 with TRBJ2-5, with D possibly being TRBD2 (5 bases). This CDR3 has 14 residues. V shed 5 bases and J shed 4 bases, with 14 bases lying between them. Germline lookup yields CDR1 LNHDA and CDR2 SQIVND (reference sequence). The CDR3 DNA follows: TGTGCCAGTAGTGTCCTTTCCGAGGGAGAGACCCAGTACTTC. Its protein product is CASSVLSEGETQYF.

This chain links TRBV5-6 with TRBJ1-6; D is possibly TRBD1 (6 bases). With 7 bases removed from V and 8 bases from J, the gap between germline ends came to 16 bases. CDR3 length: 14 amino acids. Per germline, CDR1 SGHDT and CDR2 YYEEEE. The CDR3 spells CASGIRTAYSPLHF. The CDR3 bases are TGTGCCAGCGGCATTAGGACAGCTTATTCACCCCTCCACTTT.

A word on this clone: One end of the junction varies from germline; a read error may be responsible. V gene TRBV7-7 combines with J gene TRBJ1-1, with D perhaps TRBD1 (5 bases). CDR3 length: 14 residues. Germline V gene data show CDR1 as SSHAT and CDR2 as FNYEAQ (reference sequence). CDR3 loop: CASSPGGLSTEAFF. In DNA, the CDR3 is TGTGCTAGCAGCCCCGGGGGTCTGAGCACTGAAGCTTTCTTT.

V and J are TRBV30 and TRBJ2-7, with 11 bases fitting TRBD1. This CDR3 is 13 amino acids long. The germline V gene encodes CDR1 GTSNPN and CDR2 SVGIG (reference sequence). With V trimmed by 5 bases and J by 6 bases, 6 bases remained unmatched. The CDR3 loop is CAWSTGTGGEQYF. CDR3 bases: TGTGCCTGGTCGACCGGGACAGGGGGCGAGCAGTACTTC.

V and J are TRBV5-1 and TRBJ1-4, with 9 nucleotides matching TRBD1. The CDR3 sequence is 14 residues long. The V and J ends lost 4 bases and 8 bases, in that order; junction bases with no gene match: 6. In germline, CDR1 is SGHRS, CDR2 YFSETQ. The CDR3 is CASSGGQGGEKLFF. The CDR3 coding sequence is TGCGCCAGCAGCGGGGGACAGGGTGGGGAAAAACTGTTTTTT.

The chain combines TRBV12-3 or TRBV12-4 with TRBJ2-3; no clear D. V was pared by 5 bases and J by 0 bases, with 3 bases between. The CDR3 extends over 12 amino acids. CDR3 sequence (DNA): TGTGCCAGCAGTGGCAGCACAGATACGCAGTATTTT. Amino acids: CASSGSTDTQYF.

The chain joins TRBV2 to TRBJ2-5; 8 bases fit TRBD2. The CDR3 has 15 residues. Trimming took 3 bases from V and 2 from J; bases not matched to a gene: 5. Germline V lookup: CDR1 SNHLY, CDR2 FYNNEI. The CDR3: CASSDRGGLQETQYF. CDR3 DNA: TGTGCCAGCAGTGATCGGGGGGGTCTTCAAGAGACCCAGTACTTC.

This clone was counted once. This rearrangement joins TRBV5-5 to TRBJ2-7, with D perhaps TRBD2 (5 bases). Per the germline V gene, CDR1 is SGHKS and CDR2 is YYEKEE (reference sequence). V was clipped by 7 bases and J by 5 bases, with 16 bases between them. This CDR3 spans 13 amino acids. This CDR3 reads CASLDFEGHEQYF. The DNA of the CDR3 is TGTGCCAGCTTGGACTTCGAGGGCCACGAGCAGTACTTC.

V usage is TRBV6-5 and J usage is TRBJ1-6, with 9 positions matching TRBD1. Looked up from germline, CDR1 is MNHEY and CDR2 is SVGAGI. Trimming took 10 bases from V and 8 from J; bases not matched to a gene: 9. CDR3 length equals 14 residues. In DNA, the CDR3 is TGTGCCACCGGGCGGGACAGGGAGGATTCACCCCTCCACTTT. This translates into CATGRDREDSPLHF.

The chain uses TRBV7-6 and TRBJ2-2; 7 nucleotides align to TRBD2. After removal of 6 bases from V and 7 bases from J, the junction contained 8 bases not matched to a gene. CDR1 and CDR2 (germline): SGHVS, FNYEAQ. This CDR3 region has 14 residues. The CDR3 sequence is CASRDLRGVGELFF. The CDR3 DNA follows: TGTGCCAGCAGAGATCTTCGGGGGGTCGGGGAGCTGTTTTTT.

The gene calls are TRBV5-1 and TRBJ1-6; 9 nucleotides line up with TRBD1. V lost 4 bases and J lost 6; bases outside the gene matches: 11. From germline, CDR1 is SGHRS and CDR2 YFSETQ. The CDR3 has 17 amino acids. CDR3 in amino acids: CASSGYRGLERNSPLHF. CDR3 sequence (DNA): TGCGCCAGCAGCGGCTACAGGGGGCTTGAGCGTAATTCACCCCTCCACTTT.

This clone was seen a few times. This rearrangement joins TRBV30 to TRBJ1-2; TRBD1 matches at 7 bases. The J segment lost 0 bases and the V segment lost 0 bases, leaving 7 bases of the junction unmatched. The CDR3 totals 16 residues. Germline-derived CDR1 and CDR2 are GTSNPN and SVGIG (reference sequence). In nucleotides, the CDR3 is TGTGCCTGGAGTGTACCCCCGCAGGGGGCTAACTATGGCTACACCTTC. Its protein is CAWSVPPQGANYGYTF.

The chain uses TRBV7-9 and TRBJ2-1; 8 nucleotides agree with TRBD1. This CDR3 contains 16 residues. V dropped 5 bases and J dropped 2; count of bases not matched to a gene: 8. From germline, CDR1 is SEHNR and CDR2 FQNEAQ (reference sequence). The CDR3 region is CASSPSPGGAYNEQFF. Here the CDR3 DNA reads TGTGCCAGCAGCCCTAGCCCAGGGGGCGCCTACAATGAGCAGTTCTTC.

In DNA, the CDR3 is TGTGCCACCAGTGACTCGGCCGGACTAGCCGCTGAGCAGTTCTTC. As protein: CATSDSAGLAAEQFF. The chain joins TRBV24-1 to TRBJ2-1; 8 positions agree with TRBD2. The germline V gene encodes CDR1 KGHDR and CDR2 SFDVKD. The CDR3 consists of 15 residues. The J segment lost 9 bases and the V segment lost 4 bases, leaving 10 bases of the junction unmatched.

The rearrangement uses TRBV3-1 (or the pseudogene TRBV3-2) and TRBJ2-5, with TRBD1 identical over 9 bases. Trimming at V came to 3 bases and at J to 1 base, leaving 0 bases not matched to a gene. Germline V CDR1 and CDR2: LGHDT, YNNKEL (reference sequence). The CDR3 extends over 14 amino acids. CDR3 bases: TGTGCCAGCAGCCAGACAGGGGGCCAAGAGACCCAGTACTTC. Translated, it gives CASSQTGGQETQYF.

The gene calls are TRBV19 and TRBJ1-2; 8 bases align to TRBD1. CDR1 and CDR2 (germline): LNHDA, SQIVND (reference sequence). The CDR3 totals 13 residues. The trim removed 5 bases at V and 4 bases at J, leaving 3 bases unmatched. The CDR3 sequence: CASSGTGAYGYTF. The DNA of the CDR3 is TGTGCCAGTAGTGGGACAGGAGCCTATGGCTACACCTTC. Together with reference TRBV19 and TRBJ1-2, the CDR3 gives the full variable domain: DGGITQSPKYLFRKEGQNVTLSCEQNLNHDAMYWYRQDPGQGLRLIYYSQIVNDFQKGDIAEGYSVSREKKESFPLTVTSAQKNPTAFYLCASSGTGAYGYTFGSGTRLTVV.

The sample holds one count of this clone. V and J are TRBV5-1 and TRBJ1-6, with 7 bases aligning to TRBD1. J was trimmed by 7 bases and V by 0 bases; bases with no gene match: 4. Germline CDR1 is SGHRS and CDR2 is YFSETQ. The CDR3 length is 15 residues. The CDR3 DNA sequence: TGCGCCAGCAGCTTGGAGGGGGCTCTAAATTCACCCCTCCACTTT. It is translated as CASSLEGALNSPLHF.

The genes are TRBV7-9 and TRBJ2-7, with TRBD2 matching over 14 bases. J gave up 7 bases and V 5 bases, and 10 bases lay outside the gene matches. Germline CDR1 is SEHNR and CDR2 is FQNEAQ (reference sequence). The CDR3 loop spans 16 amino acids. The CDR3 sequence: CASSPPGLAGVTEQYF. In DNA form, the CDR3 reads TGTGCCAGCAGCCCCCCGGGACTAGCGGGAGTCACAGAGCAGTACTTC.

The chain carries TRBV24-1 and TRBJ2-1, with D possibly matching TRBD1 (6 bases). The germline V and J ends were trimmed by 8 bases and 8 bases, with 15 bases remaining between them. Germline loops: CDR1 KGHDR, CDR2 SFDVKD. This CDR3 spans 13 amino acids. The CDR3 DNA is TGTGCCACCAAGGCAGGGGCCGACGATGAGCAGTTCTTC. Translating it yields CATKAGADDEQFF.

This sequence joins TRBV19 and TRBJ2-3; D is possibly TRBD2 (7 bases). The germline V gene encodes CDR1 LNHDA and CDR2 SQIVND (reference sequence). Deletions cut 5 bases from V and 5 bases from J, with 23 bases between. There are 17 residues in the CDR3. The CDR3 here is CASSSDYGGGRVDTQYF. CDR3 bases: TGTGCCAGTAGTTCAGACTACGGGGGCGGGAGAGTAGATACGCAGTATTTT.

J is TRBJ2-1 and V is TRBV15; weak D call: TRBD1 (5 bases). Germline V gene sequence: CDR1 LNHNV, CDR2 YYDKDF (reference sequence). Deletions cut 0 bases from V and 7 bases from J, with 13 bases between. The CDR3 has 15 amino acids. The CDR3: CATSRDLSTVNEQFF. The CDR3 DNA reads TGTGCCACCAGCAGAGATCTATCGACAGTTAATGAGCAGTTCTTC.

The genes are TRBV27 and TRBJ2-7, with 8 bases lining up with TRBD2. Germline trimming cut 6 bases from V and 3 bases from J; bases unmatched to any gene: 7. This CDR3 has 14 amino acids. The V gene's germline CDR1 is MNHEY and CDR2 SMNVEV (reference sequence). The CDR3 region has the DNA TGTGCCAGCAGGGAACTAGCGGCTATCTACGAGCAGTACTTC. It specifies CASRELAAIYEQYF.